Presented here are 15 T cell receptor beta chains from one specimen sequenced in a study of T cells after yellow fever vaccination (dated by TCRdb to 2018 to 2020). The treatment or condition label corresponds to: live attenuated yellow fever vaccine strain. To prepare the library, 5' RACE was applied. TCRdb records Illumina HiSeq 2500 as the sequencer. TCRdb's own reprocessing of the public reads used fastp at Q25 and MiXCR and kept productive beta chains. Rows matching on CDR3 protein sequence are summarized as one entry with the most common DNA and genes. Counted in this sample were over 85,000 distinct CDR3 sequences; roughly 8.2% of them appeared once. The top ten hold around 17% of the sample. The source material was CD8+ T cells not binding an NS4B(214-222) dextramer, sorted from PBMCs, sampled less than 16 days after the first yellow fever vaccination. Per the publication, the cell subset or site label means: NS4B epitope dextramer-negative CD8 T cells. These receptor sequences come from a man aged 18-30 years who received the YFV17D yellow fever vaccine.

This clonotype was recorded many times. The rearrangement links TRBV9 to TRBJ2-5; D ambiguous. V shed 0 bases and J shed 4 bases, with 16 bases lying between them. The CDR3 is 16 amino acids. Germline CDR1 reads SGDLS; CDR2 reads YYNGEE. This CDR3 reads CASSVDGTGRPETQYF. DNA for the CDR3: TGTGCCAGCAGCGTAGATGGTACGGGCCGTCCAGAGACCCAGTACTTC.

This clonotype was seen only a few times. The chain is built from TRBV7-8 and TRBJ1-2; possible D gene TRBD1, 6 bases. CDR1 and CDR2 from the germline V gene are SGHVS and FQNEAQ. Trimming shortened V by 0 bases and J by 4 bases, and 15 bases separated the two germline ends. This CDR3 region has 16 residues. Here the CDR3 DNA reads TGTGCCAGCAGCTTAGCGCGATTGGGGGCTGGCTATGGCTACACCTTC. Translation gives CASSLARLGAGYGYTF.

This clonotype was counted between two and nine times. The genes are TRBV5-4 and TRBJ2-7; tentatively, D is TRBD1 or TRBD2 (6 bases each). Germline assignment: CDR1 SGHNT and CDR2 YYREEE (reference sequence). There are 14 residues in the CDR3. V lost 1 base to trimming and J lost 3 bases, with 11 bases between them. The CDR3 protein is CASSLWGDNYEQYF. The CDR3 nucleotides read TGTGCCAGCAGCTTGTGGGGGGACAACTACGAGCAGTACTTC.

The chain employs TRBV20-1 and TRBJ1-3; maybe TRBD1 (5 bases). CDR3 size: 16 residues. Germline V gene data show CDR1 as DFQATT and CDR2 as SNEGSKA (reference sequence). Trimming took 0 bases from V and 2 from J, leaving 14 bases between them. CDR3 amino acids: CSARDEGRETGNTIYF. In DNA, the CDR3 is TGCAGTGCTAGAGATGAGGGCAGGGAGACTGGAAACACCATATATTTT.

The chain joins TRBV4-3 to TRBJ2-5; TRBD2 aligns across 8 bases. CDR1 and CDR2 (germline): LGHNA, YSLEER. The CDR3 sequence is 16 residues long. J gave up 5 bases and V 4 bases, and 12 bases lay outside the gene matches. The DNA for the CDR3 is TGCGCCAGCAGCCCCGGGGCCGGGGGGGCTCGGGAGACCCAGTACTTC. Its protein is CASSPGAGGARETQYF.

The table lists this clonotype with a few counts. The chain uses TRBV7-2 and TRBJ1-1, with D possibly TRBD1 on 5 matching bases. This CDR3 region has 14 residues. V was cut by 4 bases and J by 1 base, with 10 bases left in between. Germline CDR1 and CDR2: SGHTA and FQGNSA. The CDR3 DNA is TGTGCCAGCAGCTCAGAGGGGAGGAACACTGAAGCTTTCTTT. This sequence encodes CASSSEGRNTEAFF.

This clonotype was seen a handful of times. The gene calls are TRBV4-1 and TRBJ2-7; D is perhaps TRBD1 (5 bases). The CDR3 length is 17 residues. Germline V lookup: CDR1 MGHRA, CDR2 YSYEKL. Deletions cut 1 base from V and 3 bases from J, with 19 bases between. In nucleotides, the CDR3 is TGCGCCAGCAGCCAAGTGGAGTTTACGGGCCAGGGCTACGAGCAGTACTTC. It codes for CASSQVEFTGQGYEQYF.

This clonotype was seen more than once but under ten times. The chain combines TRBV5-1 with TRBJ2-7; D tentatively reads TRBD1 or TRBD2 (5 bases each). The CDR3 runs 13 residues. Germline V gene lookup returns CDR1 SGHRS and CDR2 YFSETQ. V was clipped by 2 bases and J by 3 bases, with 9 bases between them. In DNA, the CDR3 is TGCGCCAGCAGCTTAGGGGACGGCTACGAGCAGTACGTC. Encoded protein: CASSLGDGYEQYV.

The table lists this clonotype with a few counts. This chain links TRBV15 with TRBJ1-4; 10 bases match TRBD1. The CDR3 is 14 amino acids. V lost 5 bases, J lost 8 bases, and 5 bases stayed unmatched. From germline, CDR1 is LNHNV and CDR2 YYDKDF (reference sequence). CDR3 in amino acids: CATSRDRGPEKLFF. The CDR3 nucleotides are TGTGCCACCAGCCGCGACAGGGGGCCGGAAAAACTGTTTTTT.

The chain links TRBV2 to TRBJ1-2; D is unclear. Trimming pared 3 bases from V and 8 bases from J, leaving 16 bases between. The CDR3 is 14 amino acids. The germline V gene has CDR1 SNHLY and CDR2 FYNNEI. The CDR3 DNA is TGTGCCAGCAGTGAGGCCAATTTGGAGAGAGGCTACACCTTC. It translates to CASSEANLERGYTF. Based on the CDR3 plus reference TRBV2 and TRBJ1-2, the full variable domain is EPEVTQTPSHQVTQMGQEVILRCVPISNHLYFYWYRQILGQKVEFLVSFYNNEISEKSEIFDDQFSVERPDGSNFTLKIRSTKLEDSAMYFCASSEANLERGYTFGSGTRLTVV.

The chain carries TRBV27 and TRBJ2-4, with 10 bases fitting TRBD2. Trimming cost V 0 bases and J 8 bases; bases outside gene matches: 7. This CDR3 spans 16 amino acids. CDR1 MNHEY and CDR2 SMNVEV come from the germline V gene (reference sequence). Written as DNA, the CDR3 is TGTGCCAGCAGTTTATCGGGAGCGGGGGGGCCGTACATTCAGTACTTC. This gives the protein CASSLSGAGGPYIQYF.

Here the CDR3 reads CASSSRDTQYF. The CDR3 DNA reads as TGTGCCAGCAGTTCTAGAGATACGCAGTATTTT. The chain links TRBV12-3 or TRBV12-4 to TRBJ2-3; unclear D gene. V gave up 4 bases and J gave up 5 bases, with 4 bases separating them. The CDR3 has 11 residues.

Only a few counts were recorded for this clonotype. J is TRBJ1-1 and V is TRBV6-1; 9 bases line up with TRBD1. The V and J ends lost 7 bases and 0 bases, in that order; junction bases with no gene match: 3. The CDR3 loop spans 14 amino acids. Germline V lookup: CDR1 MNHNS, CDR2 SASEGT. In nucleotides, the CDR3 is TGTGCCAGCACCACAGGGGGCTTGAACACTGAAGCTTTCTTT. This codes for CASTTGGLNTEAFF.

The sample holds a few counts of this clonotype. The chain recombines TRBV5-6 with TRBJ2-7, with D maybe TRBD1 (5 bases). The CDR3 length is 13 residues. V was shortened by 7 bases and J by 4 bases, with 15 bases between the two germline ends. Germline V gene lookup returns CDR1 SGHDT and CDR2 YYEEEE. The CDR3 loop reads CASRQQGSYEQYV. In DNA form, the CDR3 reads TGTGCCAGCCGCCAGCAGGGTTCTTACGAGCAGTACGTC.

This clonotype turned up a few times. J is TRBJ2-5 and V is TRBV4-3; 7 bases map to TRBD2. CDR1 and CDR2 from the germline V gene are LGHNA and YSLEER. With V trimmed by 4 bases and J by 5 bases, 13 bases remained unmatched. The CDR3 sequence is 16 residues long. The CDR3 DNA sequence: TGCGCCAGCAGCCCACGCTGGGGGGGGGATGGGGAGACCCAGTACTTC. It codes for CASSPRWGGDGETQYF.